The source of this TCR beta chain is a study of Graves' ophthalmopathy and Graves' hyperthyroidism. At the level of the study: Researchers obtained peripheral blood at initial diagnosis, before any treatment had begun.

Patients were excluded if they had other autoimmune diseases or uncontrolled infections, and likewise if pregnancy or lactation applied. Fresh peripheral blood (about 10 ml) yielded the PBMCs. Transcripts of RNA were the source for amplifying TCR beta CDR3 regions. The library came from an HTBI-primed first-round RT-PCR and a second-round multiplex PCR. Using its own MiXCR run on the multiplex PCR reads, TCRdb lists one record per CDR3 protein. Of about 480,000 distinct CDR3 sequences listed, approximately 15% are singletons. CDR1 is SEHNR and CDR2 is FQNEAQ in the germline V gene (reference sequence). The germline V and J ends were trimmed by 5 bases and 4 bases, with 29 bases remaining between them. The CDR3 sequence is 19 residues long. Many counts were recorded for this clonotype.

The chain has TRBV7-9 and TRBJ1-1, with D perhaps matching TRBD1 (5 bases). This receptor was taken from a woman aged 25-40 years with Graves' ophthalmopathy. Sequences were obtained from blood. CDR3 sequence (DNA): TGTGCCAGCAGCCCCCGGACCCGAGGGGCGTTAGTTGACAGCACTGAAGCTTTCTTT. Translation gives CASSPRTRGALVDSTEAFF.